Each of the 14 T cell receptor beta chains below was sequenced from the same sample in a study of T cell responses to AZD1222 COVID-19 vaccine. The assay was immunoSEQ multiplex PCR, and TCRdb's table has in-frame clones only and misses some. Altogether some 120,000 clones are present, about 89% being singletons, with the ten largest covering around 10%. Material: peripheral blood, obtained on day 0 of MenACWY control vaccination. These receptor sequences come from an adult in good health.

The chain joins TRBV9 to TRBJ1-6; the match to TRBD1 covers 10 bases. Trimming cost V 3 bases and J 7 bases; bases outside gene matches: 4. The CDR3 length is 15 residues. Germline V lookup: CDR1 SGDLS, CDR2 YYNGEE. The CDR3, as DNA: TGTGCCAGCAGCGCCCCGGGACAGGGGAATTCACCCCTCCACTTT. Translated, it gives CASSAPGQGNSPLHF.

CDR3 in DNA: TGTGCCAGCAGCTCCAACAGGGGGCTGGTGAACACTGAAGCTTTCTTT. It encodes CASSSNRGLVNTEAFF. V usage is TRBV7-2 and J usage is TRBJ1-1, with 9 positions matching TRBD1. CDR1 is SGHTA and CDR2 is FQGNSA in the germline V gene. V shed 4 bases, J shed 0 bases, and the junction held 6 bases outside the gene matches. The CDR3 sequence is 16 residues long.

This chain links TRBV6-2 or TRBV6-3 with TRBJ1-2, with D possibly TRBD1 on 6 matching bases. The V end was cut by 0 bases, the J end by 0 bases, with 23 bases between. The germline V gene has CDR1 MNHEY and CDR2 SVGEGT. This CDR3 has 20 residues. Here the CDR3 reads CASSYSISWGPTSPNYGYTF. As DNA, the CDR3 is TGTGCCAGCAGTTACTCGATATCCTGGGGGCCGACGTCGCCTAACTATGGCTACACCTTC.

The J gene is TRBJ1-6, the V gene TRBV6-5; 7 bases map to TRBD1. The CDR3 has 15 amino acids. Germline loops: CDR1 MNHEY, CDR2 SVGAGI. Trimming cost V 5 bases and J 8 bases; bases outside gene matches: 9. Here the CDR3 reads CASSRLLDRDSPLHF. CDR3 bases: TGTGCCAGCAGTCGCCTCCTTGACAGGGATTCACCCCTCCACTTT.

This chain connects TRBV30 to TRBJ1-5, with a tentative D call TRBD1 (5 bases). The CDR3 contains 15 residues. Trimming removed 1 base at V and 2 bases at J, with 12 bases between. From germline, CDR1 is GTSNPN and CDR2 SVGIG (reference sequence). For the CDR3, the DNA is TGTGCCTGGAGTGGTCATCCGGGGGGCAATCAGCCCCAGCATTTT. This encodes CAWSGHPGGNQPQHF.

The V and J genes are TRBV7-9 and TRBJ2-7; D may correspond to TRBD1 or TRBD2 (5 bases each). The CDR3 has 14 residues. V was pared by 5 bases and J by 4 bases, with 15 bases between. CDR1 SEHNR and CDR2 FQNEAQ come from the germline V gene (reference sequence). The CDR3 sequence: CASSLTGTAYEQYF. The CDR3 nucleotides are TGTGCCAGCAGCCTTACTGGGACCGCATACGAGCAGTACTTC.

J is TRBJ2-7 and V is TRBV2, with D maybe TRBD1 (6 bases). V lost 1 base and J lost 12, with 13 bases in between. The germline gives CDR1 SNHLY, CDR2 FYNNEI. The CDR3 runs 12 residues. The CDR3 spells CASSEVGADPYF. The CDR3 DNA reads TGTGCCAGCAGTGAAGTGGGGGCCGATCCGTACTTC.

This clone was recorded only once. The chain recombines TRBV4-2 with TRBJ2-7, with D unresolved. Trimming cost V 4 bases and J 0 bases, with 13 bases left between them. Germline loops: CDR1 LGHNA, CDR2 YNFKEQ. The CDR3 length is 15 residues. As DNA, the CDR3 is TGTGCCAGCAGCCCCCTCGGGTCAGGCTCCTACGAGCAGTACTTC. Encoded protein: CASSPLGSGSYEQYF.

The chain is built from TRBV7-2 and TRBJ2-2, with 9 bases that match TRBD2. Trimming took 2 bases from V and 4 from J; bases not matched to a gene: 8. CDR1 is SGHTA, CDR2 FQGNSA, per germline. The CDR3 loop spans 17 amino acids. CDR3 DNA sequence: TGTGCCAGCAGCTTAAGTTTGCGGGAGGGCCTCACCGGGGAGCTGTTTTTT. Amino acid sequence: CASSLSLREGLTGELFF.

This chain links TRBV30 with TRBJ1-1, with D maybe TRBD1 (6 bases). The CDR3 consists of 16 residues. Trimming pared 1 base from V and 4 bases from J, leaving 19 bases between. Per germline, CDR1 GTSNPN and CDR2 SVGIG (reference sequence). The CDR3 sequence: CAWSGGQVKRGTEAFF. DNA of the CDR3: TGTGCCTGGAGTGGGGGACAAGTTAAAAGGGGCACTGAAGCTTTCTTT.

The chain combines TRBV11-3 with TRBJ2-7; 7 nucleotides agree with TRBD1. V lost 2 bases to trimming and J lost 3 bases; unmatched junction nucleotides: 7. CDR3 length equals 15 residues. The germline gives CDR1 SGHNT, CDR2 YENEEA. CDR3 DNA sequence: TGTGCCAGCAGCTTACGAAGACAGGGAAACTACGAGCAGTACTTC. Protein product: CASSLRRQGNYEQYF.

The chain uses TRBV19 and TRBJ2-1; TRBD2 agrees at 7 bases. The CDR3 contains 13 residues. With 5 bases clipped from V and 5 bases from J, the junction kept 3 bases outside the gene matches. Germline V gene lookup returns CDR1 LNHDA and CDR2 SQIVND (reference sequence). The CDR3 DNA follows: TGTGCCAGTAGTCGGCGGGGGAACAATGAGCAGTTCTTC. Its translation: CASSRRGNNEQFF.

The gene calls are TRBV7-2 and TRBJ1-4; no firm D call. The CDR3 spans 13 residues. From germline, CDR1 is SGHTA and CDR2 FQGNSA. The ends were cut back, 2 bases at V and 5 bases at J, with 6 bases in the middle. For the CDR3, the DNA is TGTGCCAGCAGCTTAAGGGTCAATGAAAAACTGTTTTTT. It encodes CASSLRVNEKLFF. Full variable domain (missing parts from reference TRBV7-2 and TRBJ1-4): GAGVSQSPSNKVTEKGKDVELRCDPISGHTALYWYRQSLGQGLEFLIYFQGNSAPDKSGLPSDRFSAERTGGSVSTLTIQRTQQEDSAVYLCASSLRVNEKLFFGSGTQLSVL.

This clone was detected only once. V and J are TRBV7-2 and TRBJ1-5; D is ambiguous. CDR1 SGHTA and CDR2 FQGNSA come from the germline V gene. The CDR3 spans 13 residues. V lost 3 bases to trimming and J lost 3 bases, with 6 bases between them. CDR3 in DNA: TGTGCCAGCAGCTTTGGGGACAATCAGCCCCAGCATTTT. Amino acids: CASSFGDNQPQHF.